The T cell receptor (beta chain) described here comes from a study of shared clonotypes between healthy human individuals. This clone was picked up a small number of times. Profiled with immunoSEQ multiplex PCR; TCRdb holds only in-frame clones, not every one. The sample shows approximately 640,000 clones, 72% of them seen only once. Germline CDR1 reads MNHEY; CDR2 reads SVGAGI. The CDR3 has 11 amino acids. V shed 2 bases and J shed 3 bases, with 2 bases lying between them. A CD45RA-negative memory subset and a CD45RA+ naive subset were separated from the CD4+ cells. The chain combines TRBV6-5 with TRBJ2-7; D ambiguous. The sample was memory CD4+ T cells sorted from blood. The subset is: CD45RA-negative fraction. The sequence was obtained from a woman aged 25 to 45 in good health. As DNA, the CDR3 is TGTGCCAGCAGTTACGTCTACGAGCAGTACTTC. Protein: CASSYVYEQYF.